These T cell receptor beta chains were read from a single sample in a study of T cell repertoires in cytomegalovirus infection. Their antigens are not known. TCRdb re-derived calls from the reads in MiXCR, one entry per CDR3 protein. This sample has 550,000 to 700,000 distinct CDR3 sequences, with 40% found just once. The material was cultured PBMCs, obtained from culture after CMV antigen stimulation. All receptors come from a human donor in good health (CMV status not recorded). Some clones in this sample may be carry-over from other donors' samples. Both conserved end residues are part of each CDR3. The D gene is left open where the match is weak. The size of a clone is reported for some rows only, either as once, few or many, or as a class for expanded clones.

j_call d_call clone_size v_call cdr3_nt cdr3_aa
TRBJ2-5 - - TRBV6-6 TGTGCCAGCAGTACACAGGCTATACAAGAGACCCAGTACTTC CASSTQAIQETQYF
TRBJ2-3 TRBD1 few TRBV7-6 TGTGCCAGCAGCGGACCGGGACAGGGCACAGATACGCAGTATTTT CASSGPGQGTDTQYF
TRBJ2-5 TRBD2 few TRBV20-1 TGCAGTGCTAGACGTGCGGGAGCCGGCTTCCAAGAGACCCAGTACTTC CSARRAGAGFQETQYF
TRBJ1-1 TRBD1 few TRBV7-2 TGTGCCAGCAGCTTATCCGGGACAGCAACTGAAGCTTTCTTT CASSLSGTATEAFF
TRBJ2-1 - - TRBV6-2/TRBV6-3 TGTGCCAGCAGTGTCACCAAGAGGAGCTCCTACAATGAGCAGTTCTTC CASSVTKRSSYNEQFF
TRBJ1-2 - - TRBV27 TGTGCCAGCAGTTTCGTTCAGGGTCATGGCTACACCTTC CASSFVQGHGYTF
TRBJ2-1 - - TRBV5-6 TGTGCCAGCAGCTTGGAGTTTGGTTTAGGTAATGAGCAGTTCTTC CASSLEFGLGNEQFF
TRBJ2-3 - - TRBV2 TGTGCCAGCAGCCCACTAGGAAACACAGATACGCAGTATTTT CASSPLGNTDTQYF
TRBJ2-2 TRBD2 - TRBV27 TGTGCCAGCAGTTTTCCTACTAGCGGGGGATACACCGGGGAGCTGTTTTTT CASSFPTSGGYTGELFF
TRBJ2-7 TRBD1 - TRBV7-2 TGTGCCAGCAGCTTAGTCCCGGGACAGGGCTACGAGCAGTACTTC CASSLVPGQGYEQYF
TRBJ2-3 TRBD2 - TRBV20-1 TGCAGTGCAAAGCCCTGGCTAGCGGGGTCCACAGATACGCAGTATTTT CSAKPWLAGSTDTQYF
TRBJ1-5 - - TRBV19 TGTGCCAGTAGTATAGACCCGAGATCAAATCAGCCCCAGCATTTT CASSIDPRSNQPQHF
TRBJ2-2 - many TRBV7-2 TGTGCCAGCAACATAAACACCGGGGAGCTGTTTTTT CASNINTGELFF
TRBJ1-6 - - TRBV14 TGTGCCAGCAGCCAAGGGAGGAATTCACCCCTCCACTTT CASSQGRNSPLHF
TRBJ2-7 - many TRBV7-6 TGTGCCAGCAGCTTATACCCAGGGTCCTACGAGCAGTACTTC CASSLYPGSYEQYF
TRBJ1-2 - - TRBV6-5 TGTGCCAGCAGTTACACTAACCCGGGACAAAATGGCTACACCTTC CASSYTNPGQNGYTF
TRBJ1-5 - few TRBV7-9 TGTGCCAGCAGCATCGATAGAGGGGGATCATTCAATCAGCCCCAGCATTTT CASSIDRGGSFNQPQHF
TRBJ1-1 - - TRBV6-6 TGTGCCAGCAGCAGAGCCGTCGCTGAAGCTTTCTTT CASSRAVAEAFF
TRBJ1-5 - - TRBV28 TGTGCCAGCAGTTCGGTCAACAATCAGCCCCAGCATTTT CASSSVNNQPQHF
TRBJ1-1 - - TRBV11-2 TGTGCCAGCAGCTTTCCGGGAGGGCTCACTGAAGCTTTCTTT CASSFPGGLTEAFF
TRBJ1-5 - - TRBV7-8 TGTGCCAGCAGCTTTACAGGGAAGGATCAGCCCCAGCATTTT CASSFTGKDQPQHF
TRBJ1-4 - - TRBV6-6 TGTGCCAGCAGTTACCGGACAGCAACTAATGAAAAACTGTTTTTT CASSYRTATNEKLFF
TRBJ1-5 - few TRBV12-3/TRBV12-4 TGTGCCAGCAGTCAGGAATTCTATAGCAATCAGCCCCAGCATTTT CASSQEFYSNQPQHF
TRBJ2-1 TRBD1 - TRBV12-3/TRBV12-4 TGTGCCAGCAGTTCCGAGGCCGGGACAGTCTACAATGAGCAGTTCTTC CASSSEAGTVYNEQFF
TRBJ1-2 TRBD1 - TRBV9 TGTGCCAGCAGCGCCACAAGGGACAGGGGAAGAGCTAACTATGGCTACACCTTC CASSATRDRGRANYGYTF
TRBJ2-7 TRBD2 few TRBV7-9 TGTGCCAGCAGCCAGAGCGGGGGATCCTACGAGCAGTACTTC CASSQSGGSYEQYF
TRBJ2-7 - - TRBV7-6 TGTGCCACCACCCGGACAGACTACGAGCAGTACTTC CATTRTDYEQYF
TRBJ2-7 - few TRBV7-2 TGTGCCAGCAGCTTAGCCGCGTCGGACGGCGAGCAGTACTTC CASSLAASDGEQYF
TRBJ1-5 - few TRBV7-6 TGTGCCAGCAGCCGGGACGGATTTAGCAATCAGCCCCAGCATTTT CASSRDGFSNQPQHF
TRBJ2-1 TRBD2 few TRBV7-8 TGTGCCAGCAGCATGACTAGCGGGAGATTGAATGAGCAGTTCTTC CASSMTSGRLNEQFF
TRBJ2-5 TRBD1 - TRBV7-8 TGTGCCAGCAGCTTATTGGTGACAGGGGGCCGAGAGACCCAGTACTTC CASSLLVTGGRETQYF
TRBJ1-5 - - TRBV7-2 TGTGCCAGCAGCCGTCACTCGGCCAGGGTATCGGAGGATCAGCCCCAGCATTTT CASSRHSARVSEDQPQHF
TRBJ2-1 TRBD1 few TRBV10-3 TGTGCCATCAGACCCGGGACAGGGGAATACAATGAGCAGTTCTTC CAIRPGTGEYNEQFF
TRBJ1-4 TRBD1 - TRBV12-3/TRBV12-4 TGTGCCAGCAGTTTTGACAGGGTTGGAGAAAAACTGTTTTTT CASSFDRVGEKLFF
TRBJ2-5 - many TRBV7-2 TGTGCCAGCAGCTTAGCTACAGCGTACCAAGAGACCCAGTACTTC CASSLATAYQETQYF
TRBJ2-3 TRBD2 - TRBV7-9 TGTGCCAGCAACCAGCGGGGGTCTAGCACAGATACGCAGTATTTT CASNQRGSSTDTQYF
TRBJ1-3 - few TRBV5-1 TGCGCCAGCAGCCCCCAGGGTAACTCTGGAAACACCATATATTTT CASSPQGNSGNTIYF
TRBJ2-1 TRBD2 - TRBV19 TGTGCCAGTAGTCCCCGGAGCGGGGGTTCCTACAATGAGCAGTTCTTC CASSPRSGGSYNEQFF
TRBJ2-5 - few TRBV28 TGTGCCAGCAGTTTCGGGGAACCTCGGGCAGGGGAAGGAGAGACCCAGTACTTC CASSFGEPRAGEGETQYF
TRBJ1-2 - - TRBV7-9 TGTGCCAGCAGCTTAGTAGGGGGACATGGCTACACCTTC CASSLVGGHGYTF
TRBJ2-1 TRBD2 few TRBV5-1 TGCGCCAGCAGGAGCGGGAGGCCTTACAATGAGCAGTTCTTC CASRSGRPYNEQFF
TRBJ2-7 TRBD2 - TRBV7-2 TGTGCCAGCAGTCTATTATCAGTCTGGGCTAGCGGGAGTTCCGTCGAGCAGTACTTC CASSLLSVWASGSSVEQYF
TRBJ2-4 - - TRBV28 TGTGCCAGCAACCCGCAGGTGGGGAACATTCAGTACTTC CASNPQVGNIQYF
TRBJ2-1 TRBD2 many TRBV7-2 TGTGCCAGCAGCTTAGGCGGGAGGTCGTACAATGAGCAGTTCTTC CASSLGGRSYNEQFF
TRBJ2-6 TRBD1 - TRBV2 TGTGCCAGCAGAGCTGACAGGGCGGGGGCCAACGTCCTGACTTTC CASRADRAGANVLTF
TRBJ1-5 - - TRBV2 TGTGCCAGCCTCAGGGACGGGAGCAATCAGCCCCAGCATTTT CASLRDGSNQPQHF
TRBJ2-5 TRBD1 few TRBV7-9 TGTGCCAGCAGCCCGGGACAGGGCGGGACCCAGTACTTC CASSPGQGGTQYF
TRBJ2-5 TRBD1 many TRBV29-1 TGCAGCGTTGTACTAGGCGCAGGGGGAGAGACCCAGTACTTC CSVVLGAGGETQYF
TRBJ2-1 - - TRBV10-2 TGCGCCAGCAGTGCCGACCTTAATGAGCAGTTCTTC CASSADLNEQFF
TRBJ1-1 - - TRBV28 TGTGCCAGCACCAGGACACCAAACACTGAAGCTTTCTTT CASTRTPNTEAFF